Shown below are 13 T cell receptor beta chains from a single sample sequenced in a study of cytomegalovirus exposure and HLA in healthy donors (dated by TCRdb to about 2017). Library generation was performed with the immunoSEQ multiplex PCR assay. A mixture of 60 forward primers for TCR Vbeta segments and 13 reverse primers for TCR Jbeta segments was used in the multiplex PCR. TCRdb holds this immuneACCESS table with in-frame rearrangements only. Some clones are missing; in checked studies, unresolved V genes explain under half, and the rest has no known cause. This sample's listing comprises under 250,000 clones. The ten largest clones add up to around 1.1% of the sample. Sequences were obtained from PBMCs. Receptor source: a girl aged 2 to 10 in good health and CMV-seropositive.

The chain joins TRBV28 to TRBJ2-1; D remains ambiguous. The CDR3 loop spans 11 amino acids. V shed 6 bases and J shed 9 bases, with 9 bases lying between them. Germline values: CDR1 MDHEN, CDR2 SYDVKM. CDR3 protein: CASSVGSEQFF. The DNA for the CDR3 is TGTGCCAGCAGCGTCGGGTCTGAGCAGTTCTTC.

This sequence joins TRBV5-1 and TRBJ1-6; TRBD1 aligns across 7 bases. CDR3 size: 14 residues. The V gene's germline CDR1 is SGHRS and CDR2 YFSETQ. J was trimmed by 7 bases and V by 4 bases; bases with no gene match: 5. The CDR3 coding sequence is TGCGCCAGCAGCCTGACAGGGTTCAATTCACCCCTCCACTTT. This codes for CASSLTGFNSPLHF.

The chain joins TRBV28 to TRBJ1-1; D uncertain. Germline CDR1 is MDHEN and CDR2 is SYDVKM. V was trimmed by 6 bases and J by 8 bases, leaving 13 bases between them. This CDR3 contains 12 residues. The CDR3 nucleotides are TGTGCCAGCAGCAGGAGGGAGGTGGAAGCTTTCTTT. The encoded protein is CASSRREVEAFF.

The gene calls are TRBV29-1 and TRBJ2-3; TRBD1 agrees at 10 bases. Trimming removed 7 bases from V and 4 bases from J; junction bases left unmatched: 8. CDR1 and CDR2 from the germline V gene are SQVTM and ANQGSEA. The CDR3 spans 14 residues. The CDR3 loop is CSARDRGDSDTQYF. In DNA form, the CDR3 reads TGCAGCGCCCGGGACAGGGGAGATTCAGATACGCAGTATTTT.

The chain has TRBV7-2 and TRBJ2-4, with 7 bases lining up with TRBD2. The J segment lost 1 base and the V segment lost 1 base, leaving 4 bases of the junction unmatched. This CDR3 is built from 16 residues. Germline loops: CDR1 SGHTA, CDR2 FQGNSA. The DNA of the CDR3 is TGTGCCAGCAGCTTAGTGGGAGGGCCGGCCAAAAACATTCAGTACTTC. Its protein product is CASSLVGGPAKNIQYF.

The chain couples TRBV7-9 to TRBJ1-3; possible D gene TRBD1, 5 bases. The germline V and J ends were trimmed by 0 bases and 1 base, with 16 bases remaining between them. CDR3 length equals 18 residues. Germline assignment: CDR1 SEHNR and CDR2 FQNEAQ (reference sequence). CDR3 nucleotides: TGTGCCAGCAGCTTAGCGGCGGGGCAGAACCCTTCTGGAAACACCATATATTTT. This codes for CASSLAAGQNPSGNTIYF. Complete variable domain (other parts from reference TRBV7-9 and TRBJ1-3): DTGVSQNPRHKITKRGQNVTFRCDPISEHNRLYWYRQTLGQGPEFLTYFQNEAQLEKSRLLSDRFSAERPKGSFSTLEIQRTEQGDSAMYLCASSLAAGQNPSGNTIYFGEGSWLTVV.

The chain couples TRBV19 to TRBJ1-1; no firm D call. The CDR3 runs to 13 residues. Per germline, CDR1 LNHDA and CDR2 SQIVND (reference sequence). The V end was cut by 10 bases, the J end by 0 bases, with 12 bases between. The CDR3 protein is CANYLDLNTEAFF. CDR3 coding DNA: TGTGCCAATTATCTAGATTTGAACACTGAAGCTTTCTTT.

The V gene is TRBV7-2, the J gene TRBJ2-3; D ambiguous. CDR3 length: 15 residues. Germline V gives CDR1 SGHTA, CDR2 FQGNSA. Between the trimmed V and J ends, which lost 4 bases and 5 bases, there was a span of 16 bases. CDR3: CASSYLSASGDTQYF. CDR3 DNA sequence: TGTGCCAGCAGCTACCTCTCCGCCAGTGGAGATACGCAGTATTTT.

With respect to this clone: The identical CDR3 is also encoded by other nucleotide sequences in the sample. The genes are TRBV6-1 and TRBJ1-5; maybe TRBD1 (5 bases). CDR1 is MNHNS, CDR2 SASEGT, per germline. This CDR3 is 13 amino acids long. Trimming stripped 6 bases from V and 2 bases from J, with 8 bases between. The CDR3 protein is CASSTGGNQPQHF. As DNA, the CDR3 is TGTGCCAGCAGCACAGGAGGCAATCAGCCCCAGCATTTT.

This sequence joins TRBV28 and TRBJ2-7; D not certain. Trimming removed 3 bases from V and 0 bases from J, with 6 bases in between. Per germline, CDR1 MDHEN and CDR2 SYDVKM. This CDR3 spans 13 amino acids. The CDR3 nucleotides are TGTGCCAGCAGTTTTGTCAGCTCCTACGAGCAGTACTTC. This sequence encodes CASSFVSSYEQYF.

The chain links TRBV2 to TRBJ1-4; 9 bases fit TRBD1. The CDR3 is 14 amino acids. The ends lost 5 bases at V and 5 bases at J; junction bases unmatched: 3. Looked up from germline, CDR1 is SNHLY and CDR2 is FYNNEI. CDR3 region: CASSSGTGNEKLFF. The CDR3, as DNA: TGTGCCAGCAGTTCCGGGACAGGGAATGAAAAACTGTTTTTT.

V usage is TRBV5-6 and J usage is TRBJ2-5; tentative D call: TRBD1 (7 bases). CDR1 is SGHDT, CDR2 YYEEEE, per germline. CDR3 length: 13 amino acids. V was trimmed by 3 bases and J by 4 bases, leaving 10 bases between them. Written as DNA, the CDR3 is TGTGCCAGCAGCTCCCAGGGGGGAGAGACCCAGTACTTC. Protein: CASSSQGGETQYF.

The J gene is TRBJ2-7, the V gene TRBV6-5; possibly TRBD1 for D (5 bases). The CDR3 length is 11 residues. V dropped 8 bases and J dropped 3 bases, with 8 bases sitting between them. The germline V gene encodes CDR1 MNHEY and CDR2 SVGAGI. CDR3 region: CASRQGYEQYF. The CDR3 DNA sequence: TGTGCCAGCCGGCAGGGCTACGAGCAGTACTTC.